This T cell receptor beta chain came from a study of T cell responses to AZD1222 COVID-19 vaccine. Broader study findings: A reported finding is that nearly half of spike-specific TCRs target unmutated variant regions. Two AZD1222 doses significantly raised spike-specific TCR breadth and depth over controls. Spike as a whole was targeted by vaccine-associated CD4 TCRs, dominant at 160-218 and 743-854.

Some second doses came at about 4 weeks and others at about 12 weeks; these were pooled. The repertoire was sequenced with immunoSEQ multiplex PCR; TCRdb's copy has only in-frame clones and lacks some. The sample lists about 130,000 clones, roughly 92% seen once, with about 1.1% in the top ten. Notes on this clone: Its target is not known.

The V gene lost 1 base and the J gene lost 1 base, with 8 bases spanning the gap. Germline V gene data show CDR1 as SGHTA and CDR2 as FQGNSA. This CDR3 has 14 amino acids. The chain has TRBV7-2 and TRBJ2-7, with unresolved D. This TCR was sampled from an adult who received the AZD1222 COVID-19 vaccine. Here the sequenced sample was peripheral blood, taken 28 days after the second AZD1222 dose. The CDR3 sequence is CASSLGYRSYEQYF. In nucleotides, the CDR3 is TGTGCCAGCAGCTTAGGATACAGATCCTACGAGCAGTACTTC. Supplemented by reference TRBV7-2 and TRBJ2-7, the full variable domain reads GAGVSQSPSNKVTEKGKDVELRCDPISGHTALYWYRQSLGQGLEFLIYFQGNSAPDKSGLPSDRFSAERTGGSVSTLTIQRTQQEDSAVYLCASSLGYRSYEQYFGPGTRLTVT.